These T cell receptor beta chains were read from a single sample in a study of CD8 T cells in Susac syndrome. TCRdb independently ran MiXCR on the immunoSEQ multiplex PCR reads; one entry per CDR3 protein. The sample has about 110,000 distinct CDR3 sequences, roughly 96% seen once. Sequenced input: CD4+ T cells from PBMCs. These receptors were collected from a human donor in good health. The CDR3 runs from the conserved cysteine through the conserved F or W. The D gene is left open where the match is weak. Rows may omit the clone size; those that give it use once, few, many or a size class.

v_gene	d_gene	len	j_gene	abundance	CDR3nt	CDR3aa
TRBV29-1	NA	15	TRBJ2-3	NA	TGCAGCGTTGGTAGCGCCTCTAAAATGGCAGATACGCAGTATTTT	CSVGSASKMADTQYF
TRBV6-2/TRBV6-3	TRBD1	12	TRBJ2-2	NA	TGTGCCAGCAGTCGACAGGGCAGGGAGCTGTTTTTT	CASSRQGRELFF
TRBV29-1	NA	13	TRBJ2-7	NA	TGCAGCGTTGGGGCCAGGGAGGCCTACGAGCAGTACTTC	CSVGAREAYEQYF
TRBV6-5	TRBD1	13	TRBJ1-1	NA	TGTGCCAGCAGTCGGACAGGGAGGACTGAAGCTTTCTTT	CASSRTGRTEAFF
TRBV3-1	TRBD1	15	TRBJ2-7	NA	TGTGCCAGCAGCCCATCGGACAGGGGGCGGTTCGAGCAGTACTTC	CASSPSDRGRFEQYF
TRBV6-6	NA	15	TRBJ2-3	NA	TGTGCCAGCAGTTACGGGGGGGCCGGGGCAGATACGCAGTATTTT	CASSYGGAGADTQYF
TRBV3-1	NA	15	TRBJ2-7	once	TGTGCCAGCAGCCAAGTCAATAACAGGGCGAGCGAGCAGTACTTC	CASSQVNNRASEQYF
TRBV29-1	TRBD1	13	TRBJ1-1	NA	TGCAGCGTCAGGGGGAGCTTGAACACTGAAGCTTTCTTT	CSVRGSLNTEAFF
TRBV27	NA	14	TRBJ1-5	NA	TGTGCCAGCAGTTTAGGCAGGGGCAATCAGCCCCAGCATTTT	CASSLGRGNQPQHF
TRBV11-2	NA	16	TRBJ2-5	NA	TGTGCCAGCAGCTTGAGCCCCGGGGGGCGTGGGGAGACCCAGTACTTC	CASSLSPGGRGETQYF
TRBV7-2	NA	15	TRBJ1-5	NA	TGTGCCAGCAGCTTAGAGGCAGGAGCTAATCAGCCCCAGCATTTT	CASSLEAGANQPQHF
TRBV4-1	NA	14	TRBJ1-2	NA	TGCGCCAGCAGCCAAGGTCCGGCAGCCAGGGGCTACACCTTC	CASSQGPAARGYTF
TRBV30	NA	11	TRBJ2-7	NA	TGTGCCTGGAGTTCAGGGGTCGAGCAGTACTTC	CAWSSGVEQYF
TRBV5-4	NA	13	TRBJ2-5	once	TGTGCCAGCAGCCGAGTAGGGGAAGAGACCCAGTACTTC	CASSRVGEETQYF
TRBV2	TRBD2	13	TRBJ2-5	NA	TGTGCCAGCTCCCAGCGGGGAGGGGAGACCCAGTACTTC	CASSQRGGETQYF
TRBV5-6	TRBD1	14	TRBJ1-5	NA	TGTGCCAGCAGCCTACAGGGGGTTAGTCAGCCCCAGCATTTT	CASSLQGVSQPQHF
TRBV29-1	NA	13	TRBJ2-4	NA	TGCAGCGTGGCGGAGGTTAACAAAAACATTCAGTACTTC	CSVAEVNKNIQYF
TRBV28	TRBD1	13	TRBJ1-1	NA	TGTGCCAGCAGTTTCAGGGGGGGCACTGAAGCTTTCTTT	CASSFRGGTEAFF
TRBV6-5	NA	16	TRBJ2-2	NA	TGTGCCAGCAGTTACTCGGGGCAGTGGAACACCGGGGAGCTGTTTTTT	CASSYSGQWNTGELFF
TRBV12-3/TRBV12-4	NA	12	TRBJ1-5	NA	TGTGCCAGCAGTTTATCCCCTCAGCCCCAGCATTTT	CASSLSPQPQHF
TRBV4-1	TRBD2	19	TRBJ2-4	once	TGCGCCAGCAGCCAAATCGTAGCGGGCCCTATTGTCACCAAAAACATTCAGTACTTC	CASSQIVAGPIVTKNIQYF
TRBV18	NA	14	TRBJ1-2	few	TGTGCCAGCTCACCATCAGACAGAGACTATGGCTACACCTTC	CASSPSDRDYGYTF
TRBV9	NA	15	TRBJ1-4	NA	TGTGCCAGCAGCGTAGATAACCATGCGAATGAAAAACTGTTTTTT	CASSVDNHANEKLFF
TRBV29-1	TRBD1	16	TRBJ2-1	NA	TGCAGCGTTGAAGGGTTAAGGACAGGAATAAACAATGAGCAGTTCTTC	CSVEGLRTGINNEQFF
TRBV29-1	NA	13	TRBJ1-1	NA	TGCAGCGTTGACGAGGGGCGCAACACTGAAGCTTTCTTT	CSVDEGRNTEAFF
TRBV18	TRBD1	15	TRBJ2-7	NA	TGTGCCAGCTCCCTCCGGGGACAGGGGGGGAACGAGCAGTACTTC	CASSLRGQGGNEQYF
TRBV5-6	NA	15	TRBJ2-4	NA	TGTGCCAGCAGCTCGGGTACTCTAGCCAAAAACATTCAGTACTTC	CASSSGTLAKNIQYF
TRBV5-1	NA	14	TRBJ2-5	NA	TGCGCCAGCAGATCGGCGGTAACCCAAGAGACCCAGTACTTC	CASRSAVTQETQYF
TRBV5-6	TRBD1	16	TRBJ1-5	NA	TGTGCCAGCAGCTTGTACGGACAGGGGTTTAATCAGCCCCAGCATTTT	CASSLYGQGFNQPQHF
TRBV29-1	TRBD1	16	TRBJ1-2	NA	TGCAGCGCCCCGGCTTGGAGGGGGCTGGAGAACTATGGCTACACCTTC	CSAPAWRGLENYGYTF
TRBV30	NA	12	TRBJ1-2	NA	TGTGCCTGGGACGAGACAGGCCTCGGCTACACCTTC	CAWDETGLGYTF
TRBV5-1	TRBD1	18	TRBJ2-3	NA	TGCGCCAGCAGCCGAACCAGGACAGGGCAGTTGAATGGAGATACGCAGTATTTT	CASSRTRTGQLNGDTQYF